These 5 T cell receptor beta chains share one sample of origin, sequenced in a study of blood T cell repertoires in COVID-19. Only in-frame clones appear in the TCRdb table, and some are missing; sequencing was by immunoSEQ multiplex PCR. The sample lists approximately 120,000 clones; approximately 90% were seen once. Sequencing was performed on peripheral blood. These receptors all stem from a human donor with acute or convalescent COVID-19. The donor label of this sample is uncertain.

The rearrangement uses TRBV6-5 and TRBJ1-2; TRBD1 matches 9 bases. The CDR3 is made up of 14 amino acids. From germline, CDR1 is MNHEY and CDR2 SVGAGI. V trimming: 5 bases; J trimming: 4 bases; junction bases outside the gene matches: 5. The CDR3 DNA reads as TGTGCCAGCAGTCTTAAACAGGGGGCCTATGGCTACACCTTC. Translated: CASSLKQGAYGYTF.

J is TRBJ2-5 and V is TRBV12-5; 8 nucleotides match TRBD2. CDR1 and CDR2 (germline): LGHNT, FRNRAP. With V trimmed by 1 base and J by 1 base, 2 bases remained unmatched. This CDR3 spans 15 amino acids. CDR3 in amino acids: CASGLGSGGQETQYF. DNA of the CDR3: TGTGCTAGTGGTTTGGGAAGCGGGGGCCAAGAGACCCAGTACTTC.

CDR3 bases: TGTGCCATCAATGGTGAACGAGGGGGTACCGGGGAGCTGTTTTTT. Translated, it gives CAINGERGGTGELFF. The V and J genes are TRBV10-3 and TRBJ2-2, with D possibly being TRBD1 (6 bases). CDR1 and CDR2 from the germline V gene are ENHRY and SYGVKD. CDR3 size: 15 residues. Trimming removed 7 bases from V and 5 bases from J, with 17 bases in between.

This clone has just one count. The chain is built from TRBV19 and TRBJ1-4; 9 bases fit TRBD1. V lost 6 bases to trimming and J lost 8 bases; unmatched junction nucleotides: 13. CDR1 LNHDA and CDR2 SQIVND come from the germline V gene (reference sequence). The CDR3 length is 16 residues. The CDR3 region has the DNA TGTGCCAGTAGCCCCCACCTGGGACAGGGAGAGGAAAAACTGTTTTTT. Residues: CASSPHLGQGEEKLFF.

This chain joins TRBV3-1 (or the pseudogene TRBV3-2) and TRBJ2-2; a weak D match, TRBD2 (6 bases). Between the trimmed V and J ends, which lost 5 bases and 5 bases, there was a span of 15 bases. The CDR3 contains 15 residues. CDR1 is LGHDT and CDR2 is YNNKEL in the germline V gene (reference sequence). For the CDR3, the DNA is TGTGCCAGCAGCTCCCGACTAGTTTTTACCGGGGAGCTGTTTTTT. It translates to CASSSRLVFTGELFF.